Each of the 4 T cell receptor beta chains below was sequenced from the same sample in a study of beta chain features in type 1 diabetes. No antigen is known for these receptors. Study-wide results and limits: In every one of the four CD4+ subsets, TCRB CDR3s were moderately but significantly shorter in Type 1 diabetes patients.

Expressed TCRB transcripts were sequenced because the isolated RNA had all been reverse transcribed beforehand. Here immunoSEQ multiplex PCR was the method, and the copy in TCRdb shows in-frame clones only, minus some. The repertoire holds about 240,000 clones, about 15% seen once, with about 0.018% in the top ten. Material: naive CD4+ T cells from blood. These receptors were taken from a man aged 30 to 39 with type 1 diabetes.

This clone was seen a handful of times. The genes are TRBV19 and TRBJ2-7, with 8 bases identical to TRBD1. The CDR3 is 15 amino acids. The germline gives CDR1 LNHDA, CDR2 SQIVND (reference sequence). After removal of 5 bases from V and 3 bases from J, the junction contained 9 bases not matched to a gene. This chain's CDR3 is CASSLTTGTGYEQYF. In nucleotides, the CDR3 is TGTGCCAGTAGTCTTACGACGGGGACAGGCTACGAGCAGTACTTC.

This clone was detected a few times. V and J are TRBV7-2 and TRBJ2-7, with D possibly TRBD1 on 6 matching bases. Germline CDR1 SGHTA, CDR2 FQGNSA. V was clipped by 0 bases and J by 5 bases, with 14 bases between them. The CDR3 length is 15 residues. CDR3 amino acids: CASSLAQGLFDEQYF. The CDR3 DNA reads as TGTGCCAGCAGCTTAGCACAGGGCCTATTTGACGAGCAGTACTTC.

The CDR3 coding sequence is TGTGCCAGCAGTTACGGAGGGAAAGCTGAAGCTTTCTTT. This translates into CASSYGGKAEAFF. The chain joins TRBV6-6 to TRBJ1-1; D gene uncertain. Germline loops: CDR1 MNHNY, CDR2 SVGAGI (reference sequence). Trimming took 2 bases from V and 6 from J, leaving 10 bases between them. CDR3 length: 13 residues.

The chain recombines TRBV7-2 with TRBJ2-1; D might be TRBD2 (6 bases). The V end lost 7 bases, the J end lost 7 bases, and 20 bases lay between the germline ends. CDR1 and CDR2 (germline): SGHTA, FQGNSA. The CDR3 loop spans 15 amino acids. Here the CDR3 reads CASTRLGLTGNEQFF. CDR3 nucleotides: TGTGCCAGCACCCGTCTGGGACTCACCGGGAATGAGCAGTTCTTC.